Presented here are 28 T cell receptor beta chains from one specimen sequenced in a study of neoadjuvant nivolumab and ipilimumab in lung cancer. Sequenced by immunoSEQ multiplex PCR; TCRdb stores in-frame clones only, minus some. The sample includes more than 25,000 clones, about three quarters of them seen just once. The input for sequencing was tumor tissue, taken after neoadjuvant nivolumab, alone or with ipilimumab, at or shortly before surgery. The origin of the receptors is an adult with non-small cell lung cancer.

The chain joins TRBV5-6 to TRBJ2-3; 7 positions agree with TRBD1. After removal of 3 bases from V and 2 bases from J, the junction contained 9 bases not matched to a gene. This CDR3 is 16 amino acids long. CDR1 SGHDT and CDR2 YYEEEE come from the germline V gene. This CDR3 is CASSWAGTADTDTQYF. CDR3 sequence (DNA): TGTGCCAGCAGCTGGGCCGGGACAGCTGACACAGATACGCAGTATTTT.

This chain's CDR3 is CASGTDNEKLFF. The CDR3 DNA reads as TGTGCCAGCGGGACTGATAATGAAAAACTGTTTTTT. This chain connects TRBV6-5 to TRBJ1-4; possible D gene TRBD1, 5 bases. The V end was cut by 8 bases, the J end by 4 bases, with 8 bases between. There are 12 residues in the CDR3. Germline V gene data show CDR1 as MNHEY and CDR2 as SVGAGI.

The V and J genes are TRBV7-8 and TRBJ2-7; no firm D call. The V end was cut by 3 bases, the J end by 0 bases, with 9 bases between. The germline V gene has CDR1 SGHVS and CDR2 FQNEAQ. CDR3 length: 14 residues. Here the CDR3 DNA reads TGTGCCAGCAGCTTTGTCGCAACCTCCTACGAGCAGTACTTC. Its translation: CASSFVATSYEQYF.

V is TRBV5-6 and J is TRBJ2-7, with 7 bases fitting TRBD2. The CDR3 contains 14 residues. The V segment lost 4 bases and the J segment 5 bases; nucleotides outside the gene matches: 9. The germline V gene encodes CDR1 SGHDT and CDR2 YYEEEE. The CDR3 sequence: CASSTVQLAHEQYF. The CDR3 DNA sequence: TGTGCCAGCAGCACGGTACAACTAGCGCACGAGCAGTACTTC.

The gene calls are TRBV5-4 and TRBJ1-2, with 9 bases identical to TRBD1. The CDR3 spans 14 residues. Germline CDR1 SGHNT, CDR2 YYREEE (reference sequence). V was clipped by 2 bases and J by 5 bases; unmatched bases: 4. The CDR3 coding sequence is TGTGCCAGCAGCTTTGGACAGGGGAATTATGGCTACACCTTC. Its translation is CASSFGQGNYGYTF.

The V call is TRBV6-5, the J call TRBJ1-5; D ambiguous. Germline loops: CDR1 MNHEY, CDR2 SVGAGI. This CDR3 has 15 residues. Between the trimmed V and J ends, which lost 5 bases and 4 bases, there was a span of 15 bases. The CDR3 DNA sequence: TGTGCCAGCAGTCCTCCGGCGATGGGGAATCAGCCCCAGCATTTT. It codes for CASSPPAMGNQPQHF.

The chain is built from TRBV11-2 and TRBJ2-1, with D maybe TRBD1 (6 bases). The CDR3 has 14 amino acids. CDR1 SGHAT and CDR2 FQNNGV come from the germline V gene. Trimming removed 0 bases at V and 10 bases at J, with 13 bases between. For the CDR3, the DNA is TGTGCCAGCAGCTTAGATGTGGGGGCGCTAGAGCAGTTCTTC. Its translation: CASSLDVGALEQFF.

The genes are TRBV2 and TRBJ2-5; D uncertain. The V gene's germline CDR1 is SNHLY and CDR2 FYNNEI. Trimming stripped 9 bases from V and 3 bases from J, with 14 bases between. CDR3 length equals 13 residues. CDR3 DNA sequence: TGTGCCAGTTCTGCGATGGTGGAAGAGACCCAGTACTTC. This gives the protein CASSAMVEETQYF.

This chain connects TRBV6-1 to TRBJ2-2, with 10 positions matching TRBD2. This CDR3 has 15 residues. Germline lookup yields CDR1 MNHNS and CDR2 SASEGT. After removal of 5 bases from V and 4 bases from J, the junction contained 4 bases not matched to a gene. CDR3 amino acids: CASSPTSGVTGELFF. CDR3 in DNA: TGTGCCAGCAGTCCAACTAGCGGGGTCACCGGGGAGCTGTTTTTT.

DNA of the CDR3: TGCGCCAGCAGCCTGGACAGGGGGAGTCGCGGCTACACCTTC. This sequence encodes CASSLDRGSRGYTF. The rearrangement joins TRBV5-1 to TRBJ1-2; 10 bases map to TRBD1. The CDR3 covers 14 residues. Germline V lookup: CDR1 SGHRS, CDR2 YFSETQ. The V gene end was trimmed by 4 bases and the J gene end by 8 bases; junction bases not matched to a gene: 8. Looking up the rest from reference TRBV5-1 and TRBJ1-2 gives the full variable domain: KAGVTQTPRYLIKTRGQQVTLSCSPISGHRSVSWYQQTPGQGLQFLFEYFSETQRNKGNFPGRFSGRQFSNSRSEMNVSTLELGDSALYLCASSLDRGSRGYTFGSGTRLTVV.

Here the CDR3 DNA reads TGCGCCAGCAGCCCTTATGGCGACGGCACAGATACGCAGTATTTT. It encodes CASSPYGDGTDTQYF. The rearrangement joins TRBV5-1 to TRBJ2-3; D gene uncertain. CDR1 and CDR2 from the germline V gene are SGHRS and YFSETQ. V gave up 4 bases and J gave up 1 base, with 13 bases separating them. The CDR3 is 15 amino acids.

The chain carries TRBV7-9 and TRBJ1-2; the match to TRBD1 covers 9 bases. Germline CDR1 reads SEHNR; CDR2 reads FQNEAQ (reference sequence). Trimming removed 7 bases from V and 1 base from J; junction bases left unmatched: 4. This CDR3 comprises 14 residues. This chain's CDR3 is CASNQDRGNYGYTF. The CDR3 nucleotides are TGTGCCAGCAATCAGGACAGGGGTAACTATGGCTACACCTTC. The entire variable domain, with the rest obtained from reference TRBV7-9 and TRBJ1-2, is as follows: DTGVSQNPRHKITKRGQNVTFRCDPISEHNRLYWYRQTLGQGPEFLTYFQNEAQLEKSRLLSDRFSAERPKGSFSTLEIQRTEQGDSAMYLCASNQDRGNYGYTFGSGTRLTVV.

This sequence joins TRBV5-4 and TRBJ1-3; weak D call: TRBD1 (6 bases). Looked up from germline, CDR1 is SGHNT and CDR2 is YYREEE (reference sequence). V lost 3 bases, J lost 0 bases, and 7 bases lay in between. This CDR3 is built from 14 residues. CDR3 region: CASSWDISGNTIYF. CDR3 in DNA: TGTGCCAGCAGCTGGGACATCTCTGGAAACACCATATATTTT.

V and J are TRBV10-3 and TRBJ1-6; weak D call: TRBD1 (6 bases). The V and J ends lost 6 bases and 5 bases respectively, with 14 bases between them. CDR3 length: 15 residues. Germline V CDR1 and CDR2: ENHRY, SYGVKD. CDR3 in amino acids: CAIRGTRSDNSPLHF. The CDR3 DNA reads TGTGCCATCAGGGGGACACGAAGCGATAATTCACCCCTCCACTTT.

The chain carries TRBV5-1 and TRBJ1-4, with D possibly being TRBD1 (5 bases). Trimming shortened V by 2 bases and J by 8 bases, and 16 bases separated the two germline ends. Per germline, CDR1 SGHRS and CDR2 YFSETQ. The CDR3 is 15 amino acids. The CDR3: CASSFIGREEEKLFF. As DNA, the CDR3 is TGCGCCAGCAGCTTTATCGGCAGGGAGGAGGAAAAACTGTTTTTT.

This chain uses TRBV6-5 with TRBJ2-3, with D possibly being TRBD1 (5 bases). The CDR3 runs 13 residues. Per the germline V gene, CDR1 is MNHEY and CDR2 is SVGAGI. The V end lost 2 bases, the J end lost 4 bases, and 7 bases lay between the germline ends. CDR3 bases: TGTGCCAGCAGTTACCCAGGGTCAGATACGCAGTATTTT. Protein: CASSYPGSDTQYF.

The chain joins TRBV6-1 to TRBJ2-3, with 9 bases lining up with TRBD2. This CDR3 is 15 amino acids long. Germline CDR1 MNHNS, CDR2 SASEGT. V trimming: 1 base; J trimming: 1 base; junction bases outside the gene matches: 0. DNA of the CDR3: TGTGCCAGCAGTGAAGAGCGGGGGGGCACAGATACGCAGTATTTT. It encodes CASSEERGGTDTQYF.

The genes are TRBV4-1 and TRBJ2-3; D unresolved. The CDR3 is made up of 13 amino acids. Per the germline V gene, CDR1 is MGHRA and CDR2 is YSYEKL. V shed 3 bases and J shed 4 bases, with 8 bases lying between them. The CDR3 DNA reads TGCGCCAGCAGCCAGACTTTGGCAGATACGCAGTATTTT. Translation: CASSQTLADTQYF.

The chain has TRBV9 and TRBJ2-1, with D tentatively TRBD1 (5 bases). Trimming removed 2 bases from V and 4 bases from J, with 10 bases in between. This CDR3 region has 14 residues. Germline CDR1 reads SGDLS; CDR2 reads YYNGEE. The DNA for the CDR3 is TGTGCCAGCAGCGTCCAGGACAATTACAATGAGCAGTTCTTC. This codes for CASSVQDNYNEQFF.

This clone was seen a single time. The gene calls are TRBV30 and TRBJ1-6; 7 bases line up with TRBD1. This CDR3 has 15 amino acids. Per germline, CDR1 GTSNPN and CDR2 SVGIG (reference sequence). V shed 4 bases, J shed 5 bases, and the junction held 8 bases outside the gene matches. CDR3 DNA sequence: TGTGCCTGGACAAGGGACAGACTTAATAATTCACCCCTCCACTTT. Translating gives CAWTRDRLNNSPLHF.

This chain connects TRBV11-3 to TRBJ2-3; the D is unclear. The germline V and J ends were trimmed by 3 bases and 1 base, with 8 bases remaining between them. The CDR3 contains 14 residues. The V gene's germline CDR1 is SGHNT and CDR2 YENEEA. CDR3 loop: CASSLEGGTDTQYF. DNA for the CDR3: TGTGCCAGCAGCTTGGAAGGAGGCACAGATACGCAGTATTTT.

This clone came up a few times. This sequence joins TRBV30 and TRBJ1-3; D is ambiguous. CDR3 length equals 14 residues. Trimming removed 2 bases from V and 2 bases from J, with 10 bases in between. Germline values: CDR1 GTSNPN, CDR2 SVGIG (reference sequence). CDR3 nucleotide sequence: TGTGCCTGGAGTAGGACGGTACCTGGAAACACCATATATTTT. Protein product: CAWSRTVPGNTIYF.

This clone was detected a few times. The chain recombines TRBV5-5 with TRBJ2-2, with 8 positions matching TRBD1. The CDR3 is 17 amino acids. Germline V CDR1 and CDR2: SGHKS, YYEKEE (reference sequence). Losses at the gene ends were 3 bases for V and 3 bases for J; bases not matched to a gene: 10. The chain's CDR3 is CASSSRTGKQDTGELFF. The DNA of the CDR3 is TGTGCCAGCAGCTCCCGGACAGGGAAACAGGACACCGGGGAGCTGTTTTTT.

The rearrangement links TRBV4-1 to TRBJ2-3; D remains unclear. Per the germline V gene, CDR1 is MGHRA and CDR2 is YSYEKL. The ends were cut back, 0 bases at V and 1 base at J, with 5 bases in the middle. CDR3 length: 14 amino acids. CDR3: CASSQEHRTDTQYF. CDR3 sequence (DNA): TGCGCCAGCAGCCAAGAACACCGCACAGATACGCAGTATTTT.

The rearrangement uses TRBV15 and TRBJ2-7, with 13 bases that match TRBD2. The CDR3 is 15 amino acids. V lost 4 bases, J lost 2 bases, and 2 bases stayed unmatched. Germline CDR1 LNHNV, CDR2 YYDKDF (reference sequence). The CDR3 DNA sequence: TGTGCCACCAGCACCGGACTAGCGGGGGCCTACGAGCAGTACTTC. This encodes CATSTGLAGAYEQYF.

The gene calls are TRBV2 and TRBJ1-5; 10 bases fit TRBD1. The CDR3 has 16 amino acids. Germline V gene lookup returns CDR1 SNHLY and CDR2 FYNNEI. Trimming took 2 bases from V and 7 from J; bases not matched to a gene: 8. CDR3 residues: CASSEFVTGGLQPQHF. As DNA, the CDR3 is TGTGCCAGCAGTGAATTCGTGACAGGGGGCTTGCAGCCCCAGCATTTT.

This clone was recorded a few times. The gene calls are TRBV7-2 and TRBJ2-4; tentative D call: TRBD2 (5 bases). V gave up 5 bases and J gave up 8 bases, with 16 bases separating them. CDR3 length: 14 residues. Per germline, CDR1 SGHTA and CDR2 FQGNSA. This CDR3 reads CASSHGRGRDIQYF. The CDR3 DNA follows: TGTGCCAGCAGCCATGGACGGGGTAGGGACATTCAGTACTTC. The entire variable domain, with the rest obtained from reference TRBV7-2 and TRBJ2-4, is as follows: GAGVSQSPSNKVTEKGKDVELRCDPISGHTALYWYRQSLGQGLEFLIYFQGNSAPDKSGLPSDRFSAERTGGSVSTLTIQRTQQEDSAVYLCASSHGRGRDIQYFGAGTRLSVL.

J is TRBJ1-1 and V is TRBV11-1; possible D gene TRBD1, 6 bases. The V gene's germline CDR1 is SGHAT and CDR2 FQDESV (reference sequence). The CDR3 has 15 residues. Trimming took 5 bases from V and 4 from J, leaving 17 bases between them. The CDR3 sequence: CASSIFNTGSTEAFF. The CDR3 DNA sequence: TGTGCCAGCAGCATATTCAACACAGGGAGCACTGAAGCTTTCTTT. The full variable domain, its missing parts supplied by reference TRBV11-1 and TRBJ1-1, is EAEVAQSPRYKITEKSQAVAFWCDPISGHATLYWYRQILGQGPELLVQFQDESVVDDSQLPKDRFSAERLKGVDSTLKIQPAELGDSAMYLCASSIFNTGSTEAFFGQGTRLTVV.